The 20 T cell receptor beta chains below come from one sample, sequenced in a study of beta chain features in type 1 diabetes. For these receptors, no antigen is known. Study results and caveats: Type 1 diabetes patients showed a moderate but significant shortening of TCRB CDR3s in all four CD4+ subsets.

TCRB transcripts that were expressed got sequenced, as all of the isolated RNA had been reverse transcribed. The repertoire was sequenced with immunoSEQ multiplex PCR; TCRdb's copy has only in-frame clones and lacks some. The data show roughly 160,000 clones, with just over 8% seen just once and approximately 0.56% held by the top ten. The material sequenced was central memory CD4+ T cells from blood. Receptors were obtained from a woman younger than 30 with type 1 diabetes.

The table lists this clone with a few counts. V and J are TRBV20-1 and TRBJ2-7; D remains unclear. Germline lookup yields CDR1 DFQATT and CDR2 SNEGSKA (reference sequence). The V end lost 4 bases, the J end lost 3 bases, and 7 bases lay between the germline ends. The CDR3 is made up of 11 amino acids. CDR3 in amino acids: CSAMYSYEQYF. The CDR3 region has the DNA TGCAGTGCTATGTATAGCTACGAGCAGTACTTC.

This clone was seen only a few times. As DNA, the CDR3 is TGCGCCAGCAGCTTGGAGGCTAGCGGGAGTCAAGAGACCCAGTACTTC. It codes for CASSLEASGSQETQYF. The chain is built from TRBV5-1 and TRBJ2-5; TRBD2 matches at 10 bases. Germline trimming cut 0 bases from V and 2 bases from J; bases unmatched to any gene: 4. Germline V gives CDR1 SGHRS, CDR2 YFSETQ. The CDR3 runs to 16 residues.

This clone was seen more than once but under ten times. The chain has TRBV19 and TRBJ1-5; 7 bases fit TRBD1. Germline CDR1 and CDR2: LNHDA and SQIVND (reference sequence). The V and J ends lost 5 bases and 5 bases, in that order; junction bases with no gene match: 3. CDR3 length equals 13 residues. The CDR3 DNA follows: TGTGCCAGTAGTGGAACAGGGGATCAGCCCCAGCATTTT. Translated, it gives CASSGTGDQPQHF. Using reference TRBV19 and TRBJ1-5 for the parts outside the CDR3, the full variable domain is DGGITQSPKYLFRKEGQNVTLSCEQNLNHDAMYWYRQDPGQGLRLIYYSQIVNDFQKGDIAEGYSVSREKKESFPLTVTSAQKNPTAFYLCASSGTGDQPQHFGDGTRLSIL.

In its sample, this clone was seen a few times. This chain connects TRBV6-5 to TRBJ1-6; D is unresolved. V gave up 3 bases and J gave up 8 bases, with 8 bases separating them. From germline, CDR1 is MNHEY and CDR2 SVGAGI. The length of the CDR3 is 13 residues. The CDR3 sequence is CASSYSQDSPLHF. The CDR3 DNA reads as TGTGCCAGCAGTTATTCCCAGGATTCACCCCTCCACTTT.

This clone has just a few counts. The V gene is TRBV19, the J gene TRBJ2-5; D possibly corresponds to TRBD2 (6 bases). The CDR3 has 14 amino acids. Deletions cut 4 bases from V and 5 bases from J, with 14 bases between. In germline, CDR1 is LNHDA, CDR2 SQIVND (reference sequence). CDR3 sequence: CASSRSGGWETQYF. Here the CDR3 DNA reads TGTGCCAGTAGTAGGTCTGGAGGGTGGGAGACCCAGTACTTC.

Only a few counts were recorded for this clone. The rearrangement links TRBV27 to TRBJ2-7; no clear D. The CDR3 runs to 11 residues. Germline lookup yields CDR1 MNHEY and CDR2 SMNVEV (reference sequence). The V end lost 4 bases, the J end lost 4 bases, and 5 bases lay between the germline ends. The CDR3 DNA reads as TGTGCCAGCAGTTCGTTATACGAGCAGTACTTC. Its protein is CASSSLYEQYF.

This clone turned up a few times. V and J are TRBV6-5 and TRBJ1-2; D gene unclear. The CDR3 is 12 residues long. The germline V and J ends were trimmed by 8 bases and 6 bases, with 13 bases remaining between them. Germline V lookup: CDR1 MNHEY, CDR2 SVGAGI. CDR3 sequence (DNA): TGTGCCAGCGTGCGGGAGGCGGATGGCTACACCTTC. Translation: CASVREADGYTF.

This chain links TRBV7-3 with TRBJ2-2; TRBD2 aligns across 13 bases. The CDR3 loop spans 17 amino acids. Germline V lookup: CDR1 SGHTA, CDR2 FQGTGA. The V and J ends lost 3 bases and 2 bases, in that order; junction bases with no gene match: 3. The chain's CDR3 is CASSLGTSGANTGELFF. The CDR3 DNA is TGTGCCAGCAGCTTGGGGACTAGCGGGGCCAACACCGGGGAGCTGTTTTTT.

In its sample, this clone was seen a few times. The chain has TRBV7-2 and TRBJ2-7; 8 bases are shared with TRBD1. In germline, CDR1 is SGHTA, CDR2 FQGNSA. With V trimmed by 3 bases and J by 4 bases, 8 bases remained unmatched. The CDR3 is made up of 15 amino acids. This CDR3 is CASSFRTGQGYEQYF. DNA of the CDR3: TGTGCCAGCAGCTTTCGTACTGGACAGGGATACGAGCAGTACTTC.

Only a few counts were recorded for this clone. The rearrangement joins TRBV4-3 to TRBJ1-2; 7 positions match TRBD1. The CDR3 sequence is 15 residues long. V gave up 4 bases and J gave up 6 bases; unmatched junction bases: 11. Germline lookup yields CDR1 LGHNA and CDR2 YSLEER. The CDR3 coding sequence is TGCGCCAGCAGCCGAGTCGAAGGGGGCGAGAATGGCTACACCTTC. Its protein is CASSRVEGGENGYTF.

CDR3 nucleotides: TGTGCCAGCATGGGCAGGGTGAACACCGGGGAGCTGTTTTTT. Amino acid sequence: CASMGRVNTGELFF. The chain couples TRBV2 to TRBJ2-2, with a possible D match to TRBD1 (5 bases). CDR3 length: 14 amino acids. Trimming shortened V by 7 bases and J by 1 base, and 10 bases separated the two germline ends. Germline assignment: CDR1 SNHLY and CDR2 FYNNEI.

This clone was seen a few times. The genes are TRBV4-2 and TRBJ2-3; TRBD2 is a possible D gene (5 bases). Trimming removed 5 bases from V and 4 bases from J, with 13 bases in between. Germline V gene lookup returns CDR1 LGHNA and CDR2 YNFKEQ. The CDR3 is 14 amino acids. CDR3 sequence: CASSFPSSADTQYF. The CDR3 nucleotides are TGTGCCAGCAGCTTCCCTAGCTCGGCAGATACGCAGTATTTT.

The sample holds a few counts of this clone. This chain connects TRBV5-4 to TRBJ1-5; D ambiguous. Germline CDR1 is SGHNT and CDR2 is YYREEE (reference sequence). CDR3 size: 12 residues. Trimming shortened V by 2 bases and J by 5 bases, and 5 bases separated the two germline ends. The chain's CDR3 is CASSFHDQPQHF. Written as DNA, the CDR3 is TGTGCCAGCAGCTTCCATGATCAGCCCCAGCATTTT.

V gene TRBV10-3 combines with J gene TRBJ2-6; the match to TRBD2 covers 12 bases. The germline V gene encodes CDR1 ENHRY and CDR2 SYGVKD. CDR3 length equals 19 residues. Trimming at V came to 1 base and at J to 0 bases, leaving 4 bases not matched to a gene. The CDR3 DNA is TGTGCCATCAGTGAGTACCCGACTAGCGGGAGCTCTGGGGCCAACGTCCTGACTTTC. Translating it yields CAISEYPTSGSSGANVLTF.

There are a few counts of this clone. The genes are TRBV18 and TRBJ2-7, with 11 bases matching TRBD2. V shed 3 bases, J shed 7 bases, and the junction held 11 bases outside the gene matches. Germline V gene sequence: CDR1 KGHSH, CDR2 LQKENI. The CDR3 has 16 residues. The CDR3 coding sequence is TGTGCCAGCTCACCGTCTAGCGGGGGGCACATGAGGGAGCAGTACTTC. It codes for CASSPSSGGHMREQYF.

The chain employs TRBV6-6 and TRBJ1-1, with 7 bases matching TRBD1. Per the germline V gene, CDR1 is MNHNY and CDR2 is SVGAGI (reference sequence). This CDR3 spans 13 amino acids. Trimming took 2 bases from V and 5 from J; bases not matched to a gene: 2. The CDR3 here is CASSYQGETEAFF. CDR3 DNA sequence: TGTGCCAGCAGTTACCAGGGGGAGACTGAAGCTTTCTTT.

This clone occurred a few times. The chain uses TRBV7-9 and TRBJ1-5; TRBD1 matches 11 bases. The V gene end was trimmed by 5 bases and the J gene end by 6 bases; junction bases not matched to a gene: 6. The germline V gene has CDR1 SEHNR and CDR2 FQNEAQ (reference sequence). This CDR3 comprises 15 residues. The CDR3 loop reads CASSRGTGGGQPQHF. In nucleotides, the CDR3 is TGTGCCAGCAGCCGTGGGACAGGGGGGGGTCAGCCCCAGCATTTT.

The V and J genes are TRBV21-1 and TRBJ1-4; TRBD1 is taken as the D call from the table, unchecked against the DNA. TRBV21-1 is a pseudogene locus. The CDR3 totals 18 residues. DNA of the CDR3: TGTGCCAGCAGCAAAGACGCCAGGGGGATGGCAACTAATGAAAAACTGTTTTTT. Translation: CASSKDARGMATNEKLFF.

This clone has more than one count but fewer than ten. V and J are TRBV7-2 and TRBJ1-3; 8 bases fit TRBD1. This CDR3 region has 15 residues. Per the germline V gene, CDR1 is SGHTA and CDR2 is FQGNSA. After removal of 5 bases from V and 7 bases from J, the junction contained 10 bases not matched to a gene. The CDR3 is CASSPRTGLSNTIYF. The CDR3, as DNA: TGTGCCAGCAGCCCCCGGACAGGGTTATCTAACACCATATATTTT.

Only a few counts were recorded for this clone. The chain combines TRBV10-3 with TRBJ2-3; the match to TRBD1 covers 7 bases. The CDR3 spans 13 residues. V lost 4 bases, J lost 5 bases, and 3 bases stayed unmatched. CDR1 is ENHRY, CDR2 SYGVKD, per germline. CDR3 in amino acids: CAISANRGDTQYF. The CDR3 DNA reads as TGTGCCATCAGTGCTAACAGGGGAGATACGCAGTATTTT.